A selection of T cell receptor beta chains follows, all from one sample in a study of beta chain features in type 1 diabetes. Libraries were prepared by immunoSEQ multiplex PCR; TCRdb keeps only in-frame clonotypes and omits some of them. This sample yields about 41,000 clones, of which about 68% are seen a single time; less than 2% belongs to the top ten. Sequenced: Tregs from blood. The receptor source for this set is a man aged 25-45 years with type 1 diabetes. Some clones in this sample may be carry-over from other donors' samples. The CDR3 runs from the conserved cysteine through the conserved F or W. The order of the fields is J gene, D gene, clone size, V gene, CDR3 protein, CDR3 DNA. D genes are given only for firm matches. Clone size is not always given. Where it is, it says once, few, many or a class for expanded clones.

TRBJ2-3	TRBD2	NA	TRBV28	CASRRSQSGGADTQYF	TGTGCCAGCAGGAGATCGCAAAGCGGGGGGGCGGATACGCAGTATTTT
TRBJ2-7	NA	once	TRBV28	CASRTSWAPEQYF	TGTGCCAGCAGGACCTCCTGGGCTCCCGAGCAGTACTTC
TRBJ2-3	TRBD2	NA	TRBV12-5	CASAPPLGAGGLNTQYF	TGTGCTAGTGCCCCTCCTCTAGGGGCGGGGGGGCTTAATACGCAGTATTTT
TRBJ2-7	TRBD1	NA	TRBV6-5	CASSMEAGGFNEQYF	TGTGCCAGCAGTATGGAGGCAGGGGGCTTTAACGAGCAGTACTTC
TRBJ2-7	NA	NA	TRBV6-1	CASSEVRRSYEQYF	TGTGCCAGCAGTGAGGTCAGGCGTTCCTACGAGCAGTACTTC
TRBJ2-7	NA	few	TRBV7-8	CASSSSSGAGLYEQYF	TGTGCCAGCAGCTCATCCTCAGGGGCCGGACTCTACGAGCAGTACTTC
TRBJ1-2	NA	NA	TRBV29-1	CSAKRGGPYGYTF	TGCAGCGCCAAAAGGGGGGGGCCCTATGGCTACACCTTC
TRBJ2-7	TRBD2	NA	TRBV7-2	CASSLVAGAYEQYF	TGTGCCAGCAGCTTAGTAGCGGGGGCCTACGAGCAGTACTTC
TRBJ2-7	TRBD1	NA	TRBV27	CACWGQGAYEQYF	TGTGCCTGTTGGGGACAGGGGGCCTACGAGCAGTACTTC
TRBJ2-7	TRBD2	NA	TRBV2	CASTLAGGPYEQYF	TGTGCCAGCACCTTAGCGGGGGGTCCCTACGAGCAGTACTTC
TRBJ1-2	NA	few	TRBV11-2	CASSLDMNYGYTF	TGTGCCAGCAGTCTCGACATGAACTATGGCTACACCTTC
TRBJ1-5	NA	NA	TRBV6-1	CASSRQPYSNQPQHF	TGTGCCAGCTCGAGACAGCCGTATAGCAATCAGCCCCAGCATTTT
TRBJ2-7	TRBD1	NA	TRBV2	CASWDRDYEQYF	TGTGCCAGCTGGGACAGGGACTACGAGCAGTACTTC
TRBJ2-5	NA	NA	TRBV4-3	CASSRSPQETQYF	TGCGCCAGCAGCCGTAGTCCGCAAGAGACCCAGTACTTC
TRBJ1-6	TRBD1	NA	TRBV2	CASIPGQGSRSPLHF	TGTGCCAGCATCCCGGGACAGGGATCGAGGTCACCCCTCCACTTT
TRBJ1-4	NA	NA	TRBV5-6	CASSRRGGTNEKLFF	TGTGCCAGCAGCCGCCGGGGGGGAACTAATGAAAAACTGTTTTTT
TRBJ1-2	NA	NA	TRBV7-9	CASSYRGAVGYTF	TGTGCCAGCAGCTATCGGGGGGCGGTTGGCTACACCTTC
TRBJ1-1	TRBD1	few	TRBV29-1	CSVVRDRYITEAFF	TGCAGCGTTGTTAGGGACAGGTACATCACTGAAGCTTTCTTT
TRBJ2-7	NA	NA	TRBV10-2	CASSPAPGVGAYEQYF	TGCGCCAGCAGCCCCGCGCCCGGGGTGGGAGCCTACGAGCAGTACTTC
TRBJ2-1	NA	NA	TRBV9	CASSPAGLAPNEQFF	TGTGCCAGCAGCCCCGCCGGCCTAGCGCCGAATGAGCAGTTCTTC
TRBJ2-2	NA	NA	TRBV10-3	CATQGTGELFF	TGTGCCACCCAGGGAACCGGGGAGCTGTTTTTT
TRBJ2-5	TRBD2	NA	TRBV2	CATRAGEETQYF	TGTGCCACCAGAGCGGGGGAGGAGACCCAGTACTTC
TRBJ1-6	TRBD1	NA	TRBV2	CASSSGQNNSPLHF	TGTGCCAGCAGTTCGGGACAGAATAATTCACCCCTCCACTTT
TRBJ1-4	NA	NA	TRBV15	CATSRRPGEKLFF	TGTGCCACCAGCAGACGCCCCGGTGAAAAACTGTTTTTT
TRBJ2-7	NA	once	TRBV19	CASSIWGPTGTYEQYF	TGTGCCAGTAGTATCTGGGGTCCGACAGGTACCTACGAGCAGTACTTC
TRBJ2-1	TRBD1	NA	TRBV2	CASTGTGPYNEQFF	TGTGCCAGCACCGGGACAGGGCCCTACAATGAGCAGTTCTTC
TRBJ2-1	TRBD2	NA	TRBV5-1	CASSTPSGLASNEQFF	TGCGCCAGCAGCACGCCGTCGGGACTAGCTTCCAATGAGCAGTTCTTC
TRBJ1-1	NA	NA	TRBV7-3	CASSRDRNTEAFF	TGTGCCAGCAGCCGCGACAGAAACACTGAAGCTTTCTTT
TRBJ2-5	TRBD2	NA	TRBV11-2	CASSYGGNQETQYF	TGTGCCAGCAGCTACGGGGGGAACCAAGAGACCCAGTACTTC
TRBJ1-1	NA	once	TRBV2	CASIGQGNTEAFF	TGTGCCAGCATTGGGCAGGGAAACACTGAAGCTTTCTTT
TRBJ2-1	NA	NA	TRBV18	CASSLGATTYNEQFF	TGTGCCAGCTCACTGGGGGCGACCACATACAATGAGCAGTTCTTC
TRBJ2-3	NA	NA	TRBV7-2	CASSGLGGTDTQYF	TGTGCCAGCAGCGGCCTTGGTGGCACAGATACGCAGTATTTT